The next 20 T cell receptor beta chains were all read from a single sample in a study of circulating and synovial CD4+ cells in juvenile arthritis. Using immunoSEQ multiplex PCR, the repertoire was profiled, and TCRdb retains in-frame clones only, with some absent. The repertoire includes 30,000 to 40,000 clones, roughly 96% of them detected once, and 0.6% to 0.8% sits in the top ten. Input material: CD4+ T cells from blood. The receptors stem from a human donor with juvenile idiopathic arthritis.

The chain employs TRBV6-5 and TRBJ2-7; 7 nucleotides agree with TRBD1. The CDR3 has 15 amino acids. The junction had 4 bases not matched to a gene; V was cut back by 0 bases and J by 2 bases. Germline CDR1 reads MNHEY; CDR2 reads SVGAGI. The CDR3: CASSYSADRTYEQYF. CDR3 in DNA: TGTGCCAGCAGTTACTCCGCGGACAGGACCTACGAGCAGTACTTC.

This CDR3 is CASSLVVGTESEQYF. CDR3 bases: TGTGCCAGCAGCTTAGTTGTTGGGACAGAATCCGAGCAGTACTTC. The chain uses TRBV7-9 and TRBJ2-7; TRBD1 agrees at 7 bases. The germline gives CDR1 SEHNR, CDR2 FQNEAQ (reference sequence). V shed 1 base and J 6 bases; nucleotides not matched to a gene: 9. The CDR3 spans 15 residues.

This chain connects TRBV28 to TRBJ1-1; 9 bases map to TRBD1. This CDR3 is built from 15 residues. Germline trimming cut 5 bases from V and 3 bases from J; bases unmatched to any gene: 7. The germline gives CDR1 MDHEN, CDR2 SYDVKM. CDR3 loop: CASSPWTGDYTEAFF. The CDR3 DNA reads TGTGCCAGCAGTCCCTGGACAGGGGATTACACTGAAGCTTTCTTT.

This chain links TRBV6-5 with TRBJ2-3; TRBD2 matches 11 bases. V gave up 6 bases and J gave up 9 bases; unmatched junction bases: 11. CDR3 size: 15 residues. Germline V gene lookup returns CDR1 MNHEY and CDR2 SVGAGI. This chain's CDR3 is CASSPLAGASKTQYF. The CDR3 DNA reads TGTGCCAGCAGCCCACTAGCGGGGGCTTCCAAAACGCAGTATTTT.

The chain carries TRBV18 and TRBJ1-1; tentatively, D is TRBD1 (5 bases). There are 16 residues in the CDR3. Trimming left V 1 base short and J 0 bases short, with 12 bases between. Germline V lookup: CDR1 KGHSH, CDR2 LQKENI. The CDR3 reads CASSPRGQGMNTEAFF. CDR3 nucleotide sequence: TGTGCCAGCTCACCACGGGGCCAGGGAATGAACACTGAAGCTTTCTTT.

As DNA, the CDR3 is TGTGCCAGCAGCCGTAACGGACTAGCGGGGAATACGCAGTATTTT. Translating gives CASSRNGLAGNTQYF. V gene TRBV5-4 combines with J gene TRBJ2-3; 12 bases line up with TRBD2. The CDR3 consists of 15 residues. CDR1 is SGHNT and CDR2 is YYREEE in the germline V gene (reference sequence). Unmatched junction bases numbered 7, after V lost 4 bases and J lost 7 bases.

The chain links TRBV11-3 to TRBJ2-3, with D maybe TRBD1 (6 bases). The CDR3 totals 15 residues. V was trimmed by 1 base and J by 2 bases, leaving 10 bases between them. Germline loops: CDR1 SGHNT, CDR2 YENEEA. CDR3 residues: CASSLGTANTDTQYF. Here the CDR3 DNA reads TGTGCCAGCAGCTTAGGGACAGCTAACACAGATACGCAGTATTTT.

The genes are TRBV5-6 and TRBJ2-2; TRBD1 agrees at 8 bases. Unmatched junction bases numbered 10, after V lost 4 bases and J lost 5 bases. The CDR3 sequence is 16 residues long. Per the germline V gene, CDR1 is SGHDT and CDR2 is YYEEEE. CDR3 region: CASSRRTGLVTGELFF. CDR3 coding DNA: TGTGCCAGCAGCCGTCGGACAGGGCTCGTTACCGGGGAGCTGTTTTTT. The full variable domain, rest sourced from reference TRBV5-6 and TRBJ2-2, is DAGVTQSPTHLIKTRGQQVTLRCSPKSGHDTVSWYQQALGQGPQFIFQYYEEEERQRGNFPDRFSGHQFPNYSSELNVNALLLGDSALYLCASSRRTGLVTGELFFGEGSRLTVL.

Here the CDR3 reads CASSTGTGSGNTIYF. Written as DNA, the CDR3 is TGTGCCAGTAGTACAGGGACTGGGTCTGGAAACACCATATATTTT. The chain combines TRBV19 with TRBJ1-3, with TRBD1 as a possible D gene (5 bases). The CDR3 is made up of 15 amino acids. In germline, CDR1 is LNHDA, CDR2 SQIVND (reference sequence). V lost 4 bases, J lost 1 base, and 11 bases lay in between. Drawing the rest from reference TRBV19 and TRBJ1-3, the complete variable domain is DGGITQSPKYLFRKEGQNVTLSCEQNLNHDAMYWYRQDPGQGLRLIYYSQIVNDFQKGDIAEGYSVSREKKESFPLTVTSAQKNPTAFYLCASSTGTGSGNTIYFGEGSWLTVV.

This clone was counted a few times. The rearrangement links TRBV19 to TRBJ1-1, with D perhaps TRBD1 (5 bases). Trimming cost V 5 bases and J 5 bases, with 24 bases left between them. Germline CDR1 and CDR2: LNHDA and SQIVND (reference sequence). This CDR3 region has 17 residues. The CDR3 region is CASSPRVGANLGTEAFF. The CDR3 DNA is TGTGCCAGTAGTCCTCGGGTAGGGGCGAATTTAGGAACTGAAGCTTTCTTT.

The chain couples TRBV27 to TRBJ2-7, with 7 bases lining up with TRBD1. The length of the CDR3 is 16 residues. Germline CDR1 reads MNHEY; CDR2 reads SMNVEV (reference sequence). V lost 1 base, J lost 6 bases, and 12 bases stayed unmatched. The CDR3 nucleotides read TGTGCCAGCAGTTTATTGTACAGGGGCCGCGCTGGCGAGCAGTACTTC. It codes for CASSLLYRGRAGEQYF.

CDR3 in amino acids: CSLVWGLTDTQYF. In DNA, the CDR3 is TGCAGCCTAGTCTGGGGCCTCACAGATACGCAGTATTTT. The chain carries TRBV29-1 and TRBJ2-3, with D possibly TRBD1 on 5 matching bases. Deletions cut 8 bases from V and 2 bases from J, with 14 bases between. The CDR3 has 13 amino acids. The germline V gene has CDR1 SQVTM and CDR2 ANQGSEA.

The chain combines TRBV10-3 with TRBJ2-1; 7 bases are shared with TRBD1. This CDR3 is built from 14 residues. In germline, CDR1 is ENHRY, CDR2 SYGVKD. Trimming cost V 11 bases and J 0 bases; bases outside gene matches: 7. This chain's CDR3 is CAVTQGSSYNEQFF. As DNA, the CDR3 is TGTGCCGTCACACAGGGGTCCTCCTACAATGAGCAGTTCTTC.

The chain recombines TRBV14 with TRBJ1-2, with TRBD1 matching over 8 bases. This CDR3 has 16 residues. V dropped 2 bases and J dropped 6; count of bases not matched to a gene: 11. Germline CDR1 SGHDN, CDR2 FVKESK. CDR3 sequence: CASSQRTMDRENGYTF. CDR3 sequence (DNA): TGTGCCAGCAGCCAAAGGACAATGGACAGGGAAAATGGCTACACCTTC.

The chain is built from TRBV5-1 and TRBJ2-3, with D possibly being TRBD1 (6 bases). From germline, CDR1 is SGHRS and CDR2 YFSETQ. This CDR3 has 14 residues. Trimming shortened V by 5 bases and J by 4 bases, and 14 bases separated the two germline ends. The CDR3 sequence is CASRPGQPSDTQYF. As DNA, the CDR3 is TGCGCCAGCAGGCCCGGACAGCCATCAGATACGCAGTATTTT. Filled out from reference TRBV5-1 and TRBJ2-3, the complete variable domain reads KAGVTQTPRYLIKTRGQQVTLSCSPISGHRSVSWYQQTPGQGLQFLFEYFSETQRNKGNFPGRFSGRQFSNSRSEMNVSTLELGDSALYLCASRPGQPSDTQYFGPGTRLTVL.

The rearrangement links TRBV28 to TRBJ1-1; possible D gene TRBD1, 6 bases. Trimming took off 6 bases at V and 0 bases at J, with 11 bases between the two ends. The CDR3 has 14 amino acids. The V gene's germline CDR1 is MDHEN and CDR2 SYDVKM. The CDR3 sequence: CASSVGQLNTEAFF. CDR3 coding DNA: TGTGCCAGCAGCGTCGGACAGTTGAACACTGAAGCTTTCTTT.

The chain uses TRBV25-1 and TRBJ1-1, with D possibly TRBD1 on 5 matching bases. The V end was cut by 2 bases, the J end by 4 bases, with 23 bases between. CDR1 MGHDK and CDR2 SYGVNS come from the germline V gene. The CDR3 runs 18 residues. For the CDR3, the DNA is TGTGCCAGCAGTGAAGGGGGGGGGATCGCTAGTTTTGGCACTGAAGCTTTCTTT. Amino acids: CASSEGGGIASFGTEAFF. Combining the CDR3 with reference TRBV25-1 and TRBJ1-1 gives the whole variable domain EADIYQTPRYLVIGTGKKITLECSQTMGHDKMYWYQQDPGMELHLIHYSYGVNSTEKGDLSSESTVSRIRTEHFPLTLESARPSHTSQYLCASSEGGGIASFGTEAFFGQGTRLTVV.

The genes are TRBV7-9 and TRBJ1-4, with D possibly being TRBD1 (5 bases). Germline V gives CDR1 SEHNR, CDR2 FQNEAQ (reference sequence). CDR3 length: 13 residues. Between the trimmed V and J ends, which lost 8 bases and 4 bases, there was a span of 11 bases. CDR3 nucleotide sequence: TGTGCCAGCGGCGGGGCGATTAATGAAAAACTGTTTTTT. Amino acid sequence: CASGGAINEKLFF.

In nucleotides, the CDR3 is TGTGCCAGCAGCGTAGCAACAGTTAGCACAGATACGCAGTATTTT. Protein: CASSVATVSTDTQYF. The genes are TRBV9 and TRBJ2-3, with D hard to call. Germline V CDR1 and CDR2: SGDLS, YYNGEE. This CDR3 is 15 amino acids long. Trimming shortened V by 0 bases and J by 0 bases, and 8 bases separated the two germline ends. The full variable domain, in which reference TRBV9 and TRBJ2-3 provide the parts outside the CDR3, is DSGVTQTPKHLITATGQRVTLRCSPRSGDLSVYWYQQSLDQGLQFLIQYYNGEERAKGNILERFSAQQFPDLHSELNLSSLELGDSALYFCASSVATVSTDTQYFGPGTRLTVL.

V usage is TRBV11-2 and J usage is TRBJ2-2; 8 bases map to TRBD1. The ends lost 4 bases at V and 4 bases at J; junction bases unmatched: 8. CDR3 length: 16 residues. Per the germline V gene, CDR1 is SGHAT and CDR2 is FQNNGV. The CDR3 nucleotides read TGTGCCAGCAGCTCGTCGGACAGGGCGGGCACCGGGGAGCTGTTTTTT. This translates into CASSSSDRAGTGELFF.